This paragraph covers one T cell receptor beta chain sequence. This specimen comes from a study of blood T cell repertoires in COVID-19. Looking at the study overall: Sources were T cells, B-cell-depleted T cells, or PBMCs; the material itself was cDNA or gDNA.

Per the authors' pipeline: Amplification of reference gene primers provided the estimated nucleated cell counts. Assay: immunoSEQ multiplex PCR; the TCRdb copy retains only in-frame clones and omits some. For V, J and clone size, that table is used; D and trimming come from the DNA. The table has about 100,000 clones, more than 75% seen once. CDR1 and CDR2 from the germline V gene are LGHDT and YNNKEL (reference sequence). There are 17 residues in the CDR3. Germline trimming cut 5 bases from V and 2 bases from J; bases unmatched to any gene: 14. The material sequenced was peripheral blood. The TCR comes from a human donor in a cohort sampled during active COVID-19. The chain links TRBV3-1 (or the pseudogene TRBV3-2) to TRBJ2-7; 8 positions agree with TRBD1. The CDR3 loop is CASSAPKKDRETYEQYF. In DNA, the CDR3 is TGTGCCAGCAGCGCTCCGAAGAAGGACAGGGAAACCTACGAGCAGTACTTC.